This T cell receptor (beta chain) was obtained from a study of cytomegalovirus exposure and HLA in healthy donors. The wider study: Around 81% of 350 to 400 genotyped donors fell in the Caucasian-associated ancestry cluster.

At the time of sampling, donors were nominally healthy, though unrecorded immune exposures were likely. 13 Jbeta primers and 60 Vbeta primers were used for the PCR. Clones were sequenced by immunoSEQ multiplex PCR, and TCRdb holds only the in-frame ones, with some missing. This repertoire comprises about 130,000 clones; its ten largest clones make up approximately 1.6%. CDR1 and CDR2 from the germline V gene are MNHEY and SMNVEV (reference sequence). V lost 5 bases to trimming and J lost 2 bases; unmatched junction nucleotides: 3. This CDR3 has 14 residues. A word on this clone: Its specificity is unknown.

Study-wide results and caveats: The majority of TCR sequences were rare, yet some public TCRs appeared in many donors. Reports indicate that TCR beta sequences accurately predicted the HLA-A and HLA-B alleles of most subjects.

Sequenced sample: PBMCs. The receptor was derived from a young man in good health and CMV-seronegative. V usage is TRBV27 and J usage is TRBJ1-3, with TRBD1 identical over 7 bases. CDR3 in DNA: TGTGCCAGCAGTGGACAGGAAACTGGAAACACCATATATTTT. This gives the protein CASSGQETGNTIYF.